This T cell receptor (beta chain) was captured in a study of blood T cell repertoires in COVID-19. Produced via immunoSEQ multiplex PCR; TCRdb's table is partial and in-frame only. The sample includes a few hundred thousand clones, 89% of them seen just once. V was shortened by 6 bases and J by 2 bases, with 9 bases between the two germline ends. CDR3 length: 13 residues. Germline V gives CDR1 MNHEY, CDR2 SMNVEV (reference sequence). The V and J genes are TRBV27 and TRBJ2-3; no clear D gene. The source is a middle-aged woman who had recovered from COVID-19. The sample comprised peripheral blood. CDR3 sequence reads: CASSFGPTDTQYF. In DNA, the CDR3 is TGTGCCAGCAGCTTTGGCCCCACAGATACGCAGTATTTT.